The 26 T cell receptor beta chains below all came from one sample that was sequenced in a study of shared clonotypes between healthy human individuals. Clones were sequenced by immunoSEQ multiplex PCR, and TCRdb holds only the in-frame ones, with some missing. The sample records roughly 2,000,000 clones, approximately 92% being singletons. CD45RO-negative CD8 cells positively selected for CCR7 made up the naive population, which excluded terminally differentiated effector memory CD45RA+ cells. The sample was naive CD8+ T cells from PBMCs. Receptors originate from a man aged 18-30 years in good health. Some clones in this sample may be carry-over from other donors' samples.

This chain links TRBV4-1 with TRBJ2-1; 9 positions agree with TRBD2. Germline V gene lookup returns CDR1 MGHRA and CDR2 YSYEKL. J gave up 2 bases and V 4 bases, and 9 bases lay outside the gene matches. CDR3 size: 17 residues. CDR3 DNA: TGCGCCAGCAGCCCAAACCCGGGCGGGAGGGCCTACAATGAGCAGTTCTTC. Residues: CASSPNPGGRAYNEQFF.

The gene calls are TRBV11-2 and TRBJ2-3; no firm D call. Germline CDR1 and CDR2: SGHAT and FQNNGV. This CDR3 is 15 amino acids long. V was shortened by 5 bases and J by 2 bases, with 14 bases between the two germline ends. CDR3 nucleotides: TGTGCCAGCAGCCGAGTCGGGCGGAACACAGATACGCAGTATTTT. Translation: CASSRVGRNTDTQYF.

V is TRBV25-1 and J is TRBJ2-7, with D unresolved. In germline, CDR1 is MGHDK, CDR2 SYGVNS. This CDR3 contains 13 residues. With 3 bases removed from V and 3 bases from J, the gap between germline ends came to 9 bases. CDR3 nucleotide sequence: TGTGCCAGCAGTGAGCTGAGTTTCTACGAGCAGTACTTC. The encoded protein is CASSELSFYEQYF.

The CDR3, as DNA: TGTGCCAGCAGCCCGGGTTCCTGGCGGGAGATGGACACCGGGGAGCTGTTTTTT. Translating gives CASSPGSWREMDTGELFF. The chain links TRBV11-1 to TRBJ2-2, with 7 nucleotides matching TRBD2. The V segment lost 5 bases and the J segment 3 bases; nucleotides outside the gene matches: 15. Germline-derived CDR1 and CDR2 are SGHAT and FQDESV (reference sequence). The CDR3 consists of 18 residues.

The CDR3 coding sequence is TGTGCCAGCAGTGAATCGGTAAGGTCAGGGCCCTCGGTCAATCAGCCCCAGCATTTT. It is translated as CASSESVRSGPSVNQPQHF. The chain couples TRBV6-1 to TRBJ1-5, with a weak D call TRBD1 (5 bases). The CDR3 covers 19 residues. The germline V gene has CDR1 MNHNS and CDR2 SASEGT. V lost 2 bases and J lost 3, with 23 bases in between.

The rearrangement uses TRBV19 and TRBJ1-4; D not resolved. Germline lookup yields CDR1 LNHDA and CDR2 SQIVND (reference sequence). This CDR3 contains 14 residues. Trimming cost V 7 bases and J 7 bases, with 16 bases left between them. CDR3 residues: CASTHPAHGEKLFF. CDR3 coding DNA: TGTGCCAGTACCCACCCGGCTCACGGTGAAAAACTGTTTTTT.

The chain uses TRBV19 and TRBJ1-1, with D uncertain. The ends were cut back, 7 bases at V and 4 bases at J, with 10 bases in the middle. Per the germline V gene, CDR1 is LNHDA and CDR2 is SQIVND (reference sequence). The CDR3 has 12 residues. CDR3 sequence (DNA): TGTGCCAGTATACGGGGAAGCACTGAAGCTTTCTTT. Its translation: CASIRGSTEAFF.

The rearrangement uses TRBV9 and TRBJ2-7; 11 bases are a match to TRBD2. The germline CDR1 and CDR2 sequences are SGDLS and YYNGEE. The CDR3 runs 14 residues. V shed 3 bases and J 5 bases; nucleotides not matched to a gene: 4. CDR3 residues: CASSGLAGRHEQYF. The CDR3 nucleotides read TGTGCCAGCAGCGGACTAGCGGGGCGCCACGAGCAGTACTTC.

In DNA form, the CDR3 reads TGTGCCAGCAGCTTACTACCACCGGTAAAGGACGGTGGCTACACCTTC. Encoded protein: CASSLLPPVKDGGYTF. The chain recombines TRBV5-4 with TRBJ1-2; D is uncertain. Germline V gene lookup returns CDR1 SGHNT and CDR2 YYREEE (reference sequence). The CDR3 has 16 amino acids. Trimming cost V 2 bases and J 7 bases, with 21 bases left between them.

A note on this clone: The sample contains more than one DNA sequence encoding this CDR3. The chain couples TRBV29-1 to TRBJ2-1, with D unresolved. CDR3 length: 8 amino acids. Looked up from germline, CDR1 is SQVTM and CDR2 is ANQGSEA. V shed 3 bases and J shed 9 bases, with 0 bases lying between them. The CDR3 spells CSVDEQFF. In DNA form, the CDR3 reads TGCAGCGTTGATGAGCAGTTCTTC.

About this clone itself: This same CDR3 is encoded by further DNA sequences in the sample. The genes are TRBV7-2 and TRBJ1-1; D is uncertain. This CDR3 comprises 11 residues. The V end lost 1 base, the J end lost 7 bases, and 4 bases lay between the germline ends. Germline loops: CDR1 SGHTA, CDR2 FQGNSA. CDR3 sequence: CASSLGDEAFF. CDR3 bases: TGTGCCAGCAGCTTAGGGGATGAAGCTTTCTTT.

The chain employs TRBV27 and TRBJ2-7; D is perhaps TRBD1 or TRBD2 (6 bases each). The CDR3 sequence is 17 residues long. Germline-derived CDR1 and CDR2 are MNHEY and SMNVEV (reference sequence). Deletions cut 5 bases from V and 6 bases from J, with 26 bases between. CDR3 nucleotide sequence: TGTGCCAGCAGTCATACCGCCGGGGGCCGGGCTCTACGCGAGCAGTACTTC. Its translation is CASSHTAGGRALREQYF.

The chain combines TRBV11-1 with TRBJ2-1, with D tentatively TRBD2 (5 bases). Looked up from germline, CDR1 is SGHAT and CDR2 is FQDESV (reference sequence). V lost 2 bases and J lost 2, with 13 bases in between. The CDR3 contains 16 residues. In DNA form, the CDR3 reads TGTGCCAGCAGCTTACTTAGAAGCGGTACCTACAATGAGCAGTTCTTC. Residues: CASSLLRSGTYNEQFF.

In this sample, this clone turned up once. The chain carries TRBV29-1 and TRBJ2-5; 8 bases are shared with TRBD2. J was trimmed by 5 bases and V by 5 bases; bases with no gene match: 4. Germline V gene data show CDR1 as SQVTM and CDR2 as ANQGSEA. This CDR3 spans 12 amino acids. CDR3 DNA: TGCAGCGTTCTTTCTAGCGGGGAGACCCAGTACTTC. The encoded protein is CSVLSSGETQYF.

This chain links TRBV7-8 with TRBJ2-5; unclear D gene. V was shortened by 3 bases and J by 5 bases, with 16 bases between the two germline ends. CDR1 SGHVS and CDR2 FQNEAQ come from the germline V gene. The CDR3 loop spans 15 amino acids. For the CDR3, the DNA is TGTGCCAGCAGCTTTCTTCTCCGGGCCCCCGAGACCCAGTACTTC. Translated, it gives CASSFLLRAPETQYF.

Regarding this clone: In the same sample, other DNA sequences code for this CDR3. The V and J genes are TRBV7-3 and TRBJ2-1, with 7 bases lining up with TRBD2. Trimming at V came to 6 bases and at J to 2 bases, leaving 7 bases not matched to a gene. CDR3 length: 15 residues. The germline gives CDR1 SGHTA, CDR2 FQGTGA. The CDR3 protein is CASSPGLAAYNEQFF. As DNA, the CDR3 is TGTGCCAGCAGTCCCGGGCTAGCGGCCTACAATGAGCAGTTCTTC.

V usage is TRBV29-1 and J usage is TRBJ2-3; 8 positions match TRBD2. The V gene end was trimmed by 6 bases and the J gene end by 4 bases; junction bases not matched to a gene: 12. The CDR3 sequence is 15 residues long. In germline, CDR1 is SQVTM, CDR2 ANQGSEA. The CDR3 DNA follows: TGCAGCGTCGTCAGGACTAGCCGTTTCGCAGATACGCAGTATTTT. It specifies CSVVRTSRFADTQYF.

V is TRBV5-1 and J is TRBJ2-7; weak D call: TRBD2 (6 bases). This CDR3 comprises 15 residues. V was clipped by 2 bases and J by 3 bases, with 15 bases between them. Germline V lookup: CDR1 SGHRS, CDR2 YFSETQ. CDR3 nucleotides: TGCGCCAGCAGCTTTATGACGGGAGTTGTCTACGAGCAGTACTTC. The encoded protein is CASSFMTGVVYEQYF.

This clone occurred a few times. The rearrangement links TRBV5-1 to TRBJ2-1, with D perhaps TRBD1 (5 bases). V was cut by 4 bases and J by 7 bases, with 21 bases left in between. Germline CDR1 SGHRS, CDR2 YFSETQ. The CDR3 consists of 16 residues. The CDR3 protein is CASSPPTVGQMNEQFF. The CDR3 coding sequence is TGCGCCAGCAGCCCCCCGACAGTGGGTCAGATGAATGAGCAGTTCTTC.

The sample holds one count of this clone. This chain links TRBV30 with TRBJ2-7; a possible D gene is TRBD1 (6 bases). V lost 3 bases, J lost 2 bases, and 14 bases lay in between. This CDR3 spans 14 amino acids. The germline gives CDR1 GTSNPN, CDR2 SVGIG (reference sequence). CDR3 in amino acids: CAWRNRDRAYEQYF. The CDR3 DNA reads TGTGCCTGGAGGAACAGGGACCGAGCCTACGAGCAGTACTTC.

Notes on this clone: At the DNA level, this CDR3 is encoded by other sequences in the same sample as well. This rearrangement joins TRBV29-1 to TRBJ1-2, with a tentative D call TRBD1 (5 bases). Germline-derived CDR1 and CDR2 are SQVTM and ANQGSEA. The V end lost 4 bases, the J end lost 4 bases, and 13 bases lay between the germline ends. This CDR3 region has 13 residues. This CDR3 is CSVVGGLSYGYTF. In nucleotides, the CDR3 is TGCAGCGTTGTGGGGGGATTGAGCTATGGCTACACCTTC.

This clone was counted only a few times. V gene TRBV9 combines with J gene TRBJ1-3; D is possibly TRBD1 (5 bases). Trimming removed 3 bases from V and 8 bases from J, with 12 bases in between. The V gene's germline CDR1 is SGDLS and CDR2 YYNGEE. CDR3 size: 13 residues. CDR3 nucleotide sequence: TGTGCCAGCAGCGCACAGGTTAGCGACACCATATATTTT. It yields the protein CASSAQVSDTIYF.

This chain connects TRBV5-6 to TRBJ1-1, with D perhaps TRBD1 (6 bases). V lost 4 bases and J lost 7, with 11 bases in between. Germline V gene lookup returns CDR1 SGHDT and CDR2 YYEEEE. The CDR3 runs 12 residues. Here the CDR3 reads CASSQQGFEAFF. CDR3 bases: TGTGCCAGCAGCCAACAGGGTTTTGAAGCTTTCTTT.

The V call is TRBV28, the J call TRBJ2-7, with D possibly being TRBD2 (5 bases). CDR1 and CDR2 (germline): MDHEN, SYDVKM. CDR3 length: 14 residues. V was cut by 3 bases and J by 3 bases, with 12 bases left in between. CDR3 DNA: TGTGCCAGCAGTTTGAGCGGATTCTACTACGAGCAGTACTTC. Translating gives CASSLSGFYYEQYF.

J is TRBJ2-7 and V is TRBV5-1; TRBD1 agrees at 9 bases. CDR3 size: 16 residues. Germline trimming cut 0 bases from V and 1 base from J; bases unmatched to any gene: 5. Germline CDR1 is SGHRS and CDR2 is YFSETQ. In DNA form, the CDR3 reads TGCGCCAGCAGCTTGGACTTGGGACAGGGTTCCTACGAGCAGTACTTC. It translates to CASSLDLGQGSYEQYF.

The rearrangement uses TRBV15 and TRBJ2-3; D possibly corresponds to TRBD2 (6 bases). The V and J ends lost 3 bases and 2 bases respectively, with 9 bases between them. The CDR3 contains 14 residues. Germline loops: CDR1 LNHNV, CDR2 YYDKDF (reference sequence). CDR3 loop: CATSREGPTDTQYF. CDR3 sequence (DNA): TGTGCCACCAGCAGGGAGGGACCCACAGATACGCAGTATTTT.